The source of this T cell receptor (beta chain) is a study of cytomegalovirus exposure and HLA in healthy donors. Study results and limitations: TCR beta V segments were, for the most part, productive about 87% or about 30% of the time in an earlier analysis. Later, TCR association rates were found to vary by HLA locus, highest for DRB1 and lowest for HLA-C. Several of the most significant clusters were apparently associated with common viral pathogens in a later analysis.

The CDR3 consists of 19 residues. Germline values: CDR1 ENHRY, CDR2 SYGVKD. The junction had 18 bases not matched to a gene; V was cut back by 5 bases and J by 2 bases. A multiplex PCR was run with 60 Vbeta primers and 13 Jbeta primers. Repertoires were generated with immunoSEQ multiplex PCR, while TCRdb's copy carries only in-frame clones and drops some. This table has approximately 46,000 clones, 70% to 80% appearing once. Comment on this clone: What it binds is unknown.

The clonotype comes from a man younger than 40 in good health and CMV-seronegative. Sequencing was performed on PBMCs. The chain couples TRBV10-3 to TRBJ2-1; TRBD1 matches at 7 bases. The CDR3 protein is CAISLRDSPTVVTYNEQFF. CDR3 DNA: TGTGCCATCAGTCTCCGGGACAGCCCTACCGTTGTGACCTACAATGAGCAGTTCTTC.